These T cell receptor beta chains were read from a single sample in a study of OX40 agonist ivuxolimab in advanced cancers. Assay: immunoSEQ multiplex PCR; the TCRdb copy retains only in-frame clones and omits some. The profile shows 35,000 to 40,000 clones, 85% of them singletons. Sequences were derived from CD4+ or CD8+ T cells sorted from blood, sampled in a trial of the OX40 agonist ivuxolimab. Receptor source: an adult with an advanced solid tumor such as melanoma, head and neck, liver or kidney cancer. Both conserved end residues are part of each CDR3. D genes are given only for firm matches. Expanded clones get a size class; other rows say once, few or many, or leave the size out.

clone_size: .; v_call: TRBV27; j_call: TRBJ1-1; d_call: .; cdr3_aa: CASSSFYRNTEAFF; cdr3_nt: TGTGCCAGCAGTTCCTTCTACCGGAACACTGAAGCTTTCTTT
clone_size: .; v_call: TRBV5-1; j_call: TRBJ2-3; d_call: .; cdr3_aa: CASSSTGTDTQYF; cdr3_nt: TGCGCCAGCAGCTCTACGGGCACAGATACGCAGTATTTT
clone_size: .; v_call: TRBV27; j_call: TRBJ2-3; d_call: .; cdr3_aa: CASSLWPADTQYF; cdr3_nt: TGTGCCAGCAGTTTATGGCCTGCCGATACGCAGTATTTT
clone_size: .; v_call: TRBV5-4; j_call: TRBJ2-7; d_call: .; cdr3_aa: CASSLDRTYEQYF; cdr3_nt: TGTGCCAGCAGCTTGGACAGAACCTACGAGCAGTACTTC
clone_size: .; v_call: TRBV21-1; j_call: TRBJ2-7; d_call: .; cdr3_aa: CASSKVGERYYEQYF; cdr3_nt: TGTGCCAGCAGCAAAGTCGGCGAACGGTACTACGAGCAGTACTTC
clone_size: .; v_call: TRBV19; j_call: TRBJ1-3; d_call: .; cdr3_aa: CASSIAVGVGNTIYF; cdr3_nt: TGTGCCAGTAGTATAGCGGTCGGCGTAGGAAACACCATATATTTT
clone_size: .; v_call: TRBV6-5; j_call: TRBJ2-7; d_call: TRBD2; cdr3_aa: CASRPGGSTYEQYF; cdr3_nt: TGTGCCAGCAGGCCTGGCGGGAGTACCTACGAGCAGTACTTC
clone_size: .; v_call: TRBV7-8; j_call: TRBJ2-5; d_call: TRBD2; cdr3_aa: CASSLPSGGGDKETQYF; cdr3_nt: TGTGCCAGCAGCTTGCCCTCAGGCGGGGGGGACAAAGAGACCCAGTACTTC
clone_size: once; v_call: TRBV15; j_call: TRBJ2-2; d_call: .; cdr3_aa: CATSRTLGWGELFF; cdr3_nt: TGTGCCACCAGCAGGACCCTTGGGTGGGGGGAGCTGTTTTTT
clone_size: .; v_call: TRBV9; j_call: TRBJ2-3; d_call: .; cdr3_aa: CASSVVRGSTDTQYF; cdr3_nt: TGTGCCAGCAGCGTAGTCCGCGGTAGCACAGATACGCAGTATTTT
clone_size: few; v_call: TRBV30; j_call: TRBJ2-1; d_call: .; cdr3_aa: CAWSGGHNEQFF; cdr3_nt: TGTGCCTGGAGTGGGGGTCACAATGAGCAGTTCTTC
clone_size: .; v_call: TRBV11-2; j_call: TRBJ2-7; d_call: TRBD1; cdr3_aa: CASRFGTGAYEQYF; cdr3_nt: TGTGCCAGCCGTTTCGGGACAGGGGCCTACGAGCAGTACTTC
clone_size: .; v_call: TRBV9; j_call: TRBJ2-5; d_call: TRBD2; cdr3_aa: CASSTLSGGQETQYF; cdr3_nt: TGTGCCAGCAGCACCCTTAGCGGGGGACAAGAGACCCAGTACTTC
clone_size: .; v_call: TRBV7-2; j_call: TRBJ2-7; d_call: TRBD2; cdr3_aa: CASSTGTSLTEQYF; cdr3_nt: TGTGCCAGCAGCACCGGGACTAGCCTGACCGAGCAGTACTTC
clone_size: .; v_call: TRBV2; j_call: TRBJ1-6; d_call: TRBD1; cdr3_aa: CASSWRTGTGAGSYNSPLHF; cdr3_nt: TGTGCCAGCAGTTGGAGAACCGGGACAGGGGCCGGGTCCTATAATTCACCCCTCCACTTT
clone_size: .; v_call: TRBV7-3; j_call: TRBJ2-7; d_call: .; cdr3_aa: CASSKSTNRDTYEQYF; cdr3_nt: TGTGCCAGCAGCAAATCTACAAACAGGGATACTTACGAGCAGTACTTC